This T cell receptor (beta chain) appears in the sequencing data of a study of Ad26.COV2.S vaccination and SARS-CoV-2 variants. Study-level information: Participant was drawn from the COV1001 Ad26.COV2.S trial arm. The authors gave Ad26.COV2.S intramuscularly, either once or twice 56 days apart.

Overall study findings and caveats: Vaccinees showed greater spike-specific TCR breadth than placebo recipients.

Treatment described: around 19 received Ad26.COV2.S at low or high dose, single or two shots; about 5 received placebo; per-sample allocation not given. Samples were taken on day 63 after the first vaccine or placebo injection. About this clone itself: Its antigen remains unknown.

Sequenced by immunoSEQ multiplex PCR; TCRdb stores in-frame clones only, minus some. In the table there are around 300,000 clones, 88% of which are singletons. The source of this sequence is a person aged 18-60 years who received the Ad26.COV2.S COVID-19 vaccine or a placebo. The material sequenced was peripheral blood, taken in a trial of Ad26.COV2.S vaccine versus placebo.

The CDR3, as DNA: TGTGCCAGTAGTATAGATTCAGGGAGCGCGCGACGGAGCTATGGCTACACCTTC. It translates to CASSIDSGSARRSYGYTF. J is TRBJ1-2 and V is TRBV19; a possible D gene is TRBD1 (5 bases). CDR1 LNHDA and CDR2 SQIVND come from the germline V gene (reference sequence). The CDR3 contains 18 residues. Trimming pared 0 bases from V and 4 bases from J, leaving 21 bases between.